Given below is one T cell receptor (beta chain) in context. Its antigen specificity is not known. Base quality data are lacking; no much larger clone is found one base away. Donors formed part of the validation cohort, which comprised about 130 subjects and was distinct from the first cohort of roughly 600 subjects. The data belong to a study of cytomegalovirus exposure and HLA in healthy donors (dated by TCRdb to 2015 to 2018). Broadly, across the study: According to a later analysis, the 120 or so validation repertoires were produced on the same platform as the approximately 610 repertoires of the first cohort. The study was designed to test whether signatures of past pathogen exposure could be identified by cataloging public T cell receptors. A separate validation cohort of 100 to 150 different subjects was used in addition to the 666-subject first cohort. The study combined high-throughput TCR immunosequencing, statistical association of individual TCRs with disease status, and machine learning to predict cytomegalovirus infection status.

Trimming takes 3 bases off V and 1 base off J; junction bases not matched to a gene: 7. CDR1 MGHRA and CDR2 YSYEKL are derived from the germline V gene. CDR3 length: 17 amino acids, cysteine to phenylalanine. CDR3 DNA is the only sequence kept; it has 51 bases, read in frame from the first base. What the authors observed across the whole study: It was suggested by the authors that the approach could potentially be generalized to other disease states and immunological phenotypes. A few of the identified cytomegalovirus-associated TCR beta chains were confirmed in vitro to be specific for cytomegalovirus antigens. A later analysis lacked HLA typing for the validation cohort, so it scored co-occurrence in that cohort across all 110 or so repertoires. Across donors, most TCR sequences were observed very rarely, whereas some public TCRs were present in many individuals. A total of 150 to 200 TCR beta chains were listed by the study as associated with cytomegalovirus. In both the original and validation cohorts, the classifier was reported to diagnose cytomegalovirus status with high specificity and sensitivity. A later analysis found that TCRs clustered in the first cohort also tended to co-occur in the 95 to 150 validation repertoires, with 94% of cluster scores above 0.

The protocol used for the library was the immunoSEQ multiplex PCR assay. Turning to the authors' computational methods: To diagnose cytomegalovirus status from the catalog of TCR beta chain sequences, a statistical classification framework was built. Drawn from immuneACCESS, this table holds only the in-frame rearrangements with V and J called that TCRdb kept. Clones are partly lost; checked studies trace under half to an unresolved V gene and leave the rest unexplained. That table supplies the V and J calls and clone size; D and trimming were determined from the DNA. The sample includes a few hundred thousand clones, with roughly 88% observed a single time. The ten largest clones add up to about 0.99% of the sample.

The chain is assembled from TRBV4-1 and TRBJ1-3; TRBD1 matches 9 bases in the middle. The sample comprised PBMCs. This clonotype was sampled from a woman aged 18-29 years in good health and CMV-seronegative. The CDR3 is CASSHPKTGGSGNTIYF. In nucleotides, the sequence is TGCGCCAGCAGCCACCCCAAGACAGGGGGTTCTGGAAACACCATATATTTT.